A selection of T cell receptor beta chains follows, all from one sample in a study of OX40 agonist ivuxolimab in advanced cancers. Data came from immunoSEQ multiplex PCR; TCRdb stores just in-frame clones and leaves some out. The sample holds about 64,000 clones, roughly four fifths seen once. The specimen was CD4+ or CD8+ T cells sorted from blood, collected in a trial of the OX40 agonist ivuxolimab. Receptor source: an adult with an advanced solid tumor such as melanoma, head and neck, liver or kidney cancer. CDR3s include the opening cysteine and the closing phenylalanine or tryptophan. A D gene is named only where the DNA matches it firmly. Clone size is given for some rows only: seen once, a few or many times, or a class if the clone is expanded.

J gene | V gene | clone size | D gene | CDR3 DNA | CDR3 protein
TRBJ2-7 | TRBV5-6 | - | - | TGTGCCAGCAGTCCCCGTCTAGGGCGGTACGAGCAGTACTTC | CASSPRLGRYEQYF
TRBJ2-1 | TRBV19 | - | - | TGTGCCAGTGGTCTCCGACAAGTCGCGCAGTTCTTC | CASGLRQVAQFF
TRBJ2-5 | TRBV11-2 | - | - | TGTGCCAGCAGCTCAGGGAGGAGGGAGACCCAGTACTTC | CASSSGRRETQYF
TRBJ1-5 | TRBV19 | - | - | TGTGCCAGTAGCATATTGGGGACACCCCAGCCCCAGCATTTT | CASSILGTPQPQHF
TRBJ1-3 | TRBV28 | - | - | TGTGCCAGCAGTTTAAGAGGAGGGGTGTGGGACACCATATATTTT | CASSLRGGVWDTIYF
TRBJ1-6 | TRBV5-1 | - | TRBD1 | TGCGCCAGCAGCTTGGAGACAGGGAGTGGTGGACATTCACCCCTCCACTTT | CASSLETGSGGHSPLHF
TRBJ2-7 | TRBV6-1 | - | - | TGTGCCAGCAGTGAAGCCGGGACAAGTACCTACGAGCAGTACTTC | CASSEAGTSTYEQYF
TRBJ2-3 | TRBV2 | - | TRBD2 | TGTGCCAGCAGTGAGCGGGGGGGCGACACAGATACGCAGTATTTT | CASSERGGDTDTQYF
TRBJ2-2 | TRBV9 | - | - | TGTGCCAGCAGCTCGGGTTGGGATTTAAGCGCCGGGGAGCTGTTTTTT | CASSSGWDLSAGELFF
TRBJ2-1 | TRBV6-5 | - | - | TGTGCCAGCAGTAGGTACGGGAGTCTAAATGAGCAGTTCTTC | CASSRYGSLNEQFF
TRBJ1-5 | TRBV10-3 | - | - | TGTGCCATCAGTGACCGGGAGTTTCATCAGCCCCAGCATTTT | CAISDREFHQPQHF
TRBJ2-3 | TRBV5-1 | - | TRBD1 | TGCGCCAGCAGCTTGAGACAGGGGGCAGATACGCAGTATTTT | CASSLRQGADTQYF
TRBJ1-4 | TRBV15 | - | - | TGTGCCACCAGCAGAGGAAGGGGGGCGGGTAATGAAAAACTGTTTTTT | CATSRGRGAGNEKLFF
TRBJ2-5 | TRBV18 | - | - | TGTGCCAGCAAGGCGGCAGGCTTAGTCCAAGAGACCCAGTACTTC | CASKAAGLVQETQYF
TRBJ1-5 | TRBV10-3 | - | TRBD1 | TGTGCCATCAGTGACTCCGACAGGGGTCACCAGCCCCAGCATTTT | CAISDSDRGHQPQHF
TRBJ1-2 | TRBV7-3 | - | - | TGTGCCAGCAGCTCCAGGGGAGGCTATGGCTACACCTTC | CASSSRGGYGYTF
TRBJ1-3 | TRBV28 | - | TRBD1 | TGTGCCAGCAGTTCAACAGGGGTCGGAAACACCATATATTTT | CASSSTGVGNTIYF
TRBJ1-5 | TRBV27 | - | - | TGTGCCAGCAGTTTGAGCTATAGCAATCAGCCCCAGCATTTT | CASSLSYSNQPQHF
TRBJ2-5 | TRBV9 | - | TRBD2 | TGTGCCAGCAGCGAGGGACTAGCGGGAGGGGGGACCCAGTACTTC | CASSEGLAGGGTQYF
TRBJ1-5 | TRBV2 | - | - | TGTGCCAGCAGTGTGGGCAGGGCAGAGAATCAGCCCCAGCATTTT | CASSVGRAENQPQHF
TRBJ2-1 | TRBV5-6 | once | - | TGTGCCAGCAGCTTGTCCCAGCCCAACTACAATGAGCAGTTCTTC | CASSLSQPNYNEQFF
TRBJ2-5 | TRBV7-9 | - | - | TGTGCCAGCAGCTTTAGGATCGGGGCCCAGTACTTC | CASSFRIGAQYF
TRBJ1-1 | TRBV10-3 | - | TRBD1 | TGTGCCATCAGTAGGGGGACAGACGCTGAAGCTTTCTTT | CAISRGTDAEAFF
TRBJ2-3 | TRBV5-3 | - | - | TGTGCCAGAAGCATCCCACCCGGGTCTCGGACAGATACGCAGTATTTT | CARSIPPGSRTDTQYF
TRBJ2-4 | TRBV10-3 | - | TRBD2 | TGTGCCATCAGTGGGGGTTCGGGGCGGGAGGAAAGCATTCAGTACTTC | CAISGGSGREESIQYF
TRBJ2-7 | TRBV5-6 | - | - | TGTGCCAGCAGCCAGGGACTTCTTGACTACTACGAGCAGTACTTC | CASSQGLLDYYEQYF
TRBJ1-1 | TRBV28 | - | - | TGTGCCAGCAGTTTACCTTACATACGCGAAGCTTTCTTT | CASSLPYIREAFF
TRBJ1-6 | TRBV28 | - | TRBD1 | TGTGCCAGCATAAGTCAGGGGGCAAGAAATTCACCCCTCCACTTT | CASISQGARNSPLHF
TRBJ2-7 | TRBV2 | - | - | TGTGCCAGCACTTGGCAGCTTGCGCACTACGAGCAGTACTTC | CASTWQLAHYEQYF
TRBJ1-5 | TRBV28 | - | - | TGTGCCAGCAGTTTGGGGCAGGGGTCCGTGCCCCAGCATTTT | CASSLGQGSVPQHF
TRBJ2-7 | TRBV19 | - | TRBD1 | TGTGCCAGTAGTTCCCGACAGGGGGCCCACTACGAGCAGTACTTC | CASSSRQGAHYEQYF
TRBJ2-3 | TRBV28 | - | TRBD2 | TGTGCCAGCAGGAGACTAGCGGGATCTCGCAGCACAGATACGCAGTATTTT | CASRRLAGSRSTDTQYF
TRBJ1-1 | TRBV5-4 | - | - | TGTGCCAGCAGCTCGGGAGGGGCTGAAGCTTTCTTT | CASSSGGAEAFF
TRBJ1-2 | TRBV5-4 | - | - | TGTGCCAGCAGCTTGGCCGGGACCTCGGGCGGCTATGGCTACACCTTC | CASSLAGTSGGYGYTF
TRBJ1-1 | TRBV5-4 | - | - | TGTGCCAGCAGCTTCCCAGGGACCACTGAAGCTTTCTTT | CASSFPGTTEAFF
TRBJ2-1 | TRBV10-2 | once | - | TGCGCCAGCAGTGCAGAACTAAAATCGGCTGAGCAGTTCTTC | CASSAELKSAEQFF
TRBJ2-2 | TRBV5-1 | - | - | TGCGCCAGCAGTTCTCGGGGTAGCACCGGGGAGCTGTTTTTT | CASSSRGSTGELFF
TRBJ1-6 | TRBV5-6 | - | TRBD1 | TGTGCCAGCAGTTTTTTAACCGGGACAGGGAGATTCTCACCCCTCCACTTT | CASSFLTGTGRFSPLHF
TRBJ2-1 | TRBV9 | - | TRBD2 | TGTGCCAGCAGCGTCGGGACTAGGGGCTCCAATGAGCAGTTCTTC | CASSVGTRGSNEQFF
TRBJ1-1 | TRBV19 | - | - | TGTGCCAGTACCACTCGGGGGGGAGGAGCTTTCTTT | CASTTRGGGAFF
TRBJ2-7 | TRBV2 | - | - | TGTGCCAGCAGTGAATTAGGCTACGAGCAGTACTTC | CASSELGYEQYF
TRBJ2-6 | TRBV4-2 | - | - | TGTGCCAGCAGCACGACTAGAAGGTTACAAAGTCGGGCCAACGTCCTGACTTTC | CASSTTRRLQSRANVLTF
TRBJ1-4 | TRBV19 | few | - | TGTGCCAGTAGTTACCTCGGGACAACTAATGAAAAACTGTTTTTT | CASSYLGTTNEKLFF
TRBJ2-1 | TRBV11-2 | - | TRBD1 | TGTGCCAGCAGCCCACAACGGACAGGGGGATACAATGAGCAGTTCTTC | CASSPQRTGGYNEQFF
TRBJ2-1 | TRBV5-4 | few | - | TGTGCCAGCGGTTTCACAGGGGGGGATGAGCAGTTCTTC | CASGFTGGDEQFF
TRBJ2-5 | TRBV14 | - | - | TGTGCCAGCAGCCAAGTCTCCCGGCGGGAGACCCAGTACTTC | CASSQVSRRETQYF
TRBJ2-5 | TRBV6-5 | - | TRBD2 | TGTGCCAGCAGTTTTGGGACTAGCGGGAGCCAAGAGACCCAGTACTTC | CASSFGTSGSQETQYF
TRBJ1-1 | TRBV30 | - | - | TGTGCCTGGAGTGCCCAGGGTTACACTGAAGCTTTCTTT | CAWSAQGYTEAFF
TRBJ1-1 | TRBV7-7 | - | - | TGTGCTAGCAGCTTAGAGTGGGACACTGAAGCTTTCTTT | CASSLEWDTEAFF
TRBJ1-6 | TRBV11-2 | - | - | TGTGCCAGCAGCGGGGTAAATGGGTCACCCCTCCACTTT | CASSGVNGSPLHF
TRBJ2-1 | TRBV9 | - | TRBD1 | TGTGCCAGCAGCGTATTCGCCGGGACAGGGGGTGACAATGAGCAGTTCTTC | CASSVFAGTGGDNEQFF
TRBJ1-4 | TRBV15 | - | TRBD1 | TGTGCCACCAGCGCCCCCCCGGGACAGGGTGAAAAACTGTTTTTT | CATSAPPGQGEKLFF
TRBJ1-3 | TRBV6-5 | - | - | TGTTCTACCGGGGGATCGGGCTTTGGAAACACCATATATTTT | CSTGGSGFGNTIYF
TRBJ2-7 | TRBV11-2 | - | - | TGTGCCAGCAGCTTAGGACCGAGCTCCTACGAGCAGTACTTC | CASSLGPSSYEQYF
TRBJ1-2 | TRBV30 | - | TRBD1 | TGTGCCTGGAACCGGGACAGAGGTAACTATGGCTACACCTTC | CAWNRDRGNYGYTF
TRBJ1-5 | TRBV19 | - | - | TGTGCCAGTAGTAACGAGGGGGGGCGGGTAGGACTACGGTCGAGCAATCAGCCCCAGCATTTT | CASSNEGGRVGLRSSNQPQHF
TRBJ1-3 | TRBV9 | - | - | TGTGCCAGCAGCGTAAGCAGTACACCCGGAAACACCATATATTTT | CASSVSSTPGNTIYF
TRBJ1-5 | TRBV28 | - | TRBD1 | TGTGCCAGCAGTTTCCGGCCCGGTTATACAGGGGACTATAGCAATCAGCCCCAGCATTTT | CASSFRPGYTGDYSNQPQHF
TRBJ1-1 | TRBV7-3 | - | - | TGTGCCAGCAGCTCGGGGAGTAACACTGAAGCTTTCTTT | CASSSGSNTEAFF
TRBJ1-5 | TRBV2 | - | TRBD1 | TGTGCCAGCAGTGACAGGGGCACAGGGGCGCATAAGCCCCAGCATTTT | CASSDRGTGAHKPQHF